This entry lists 28 T cell receptor beta chains sequenced from one sample in a study of cytomegalovirus exposure and HLA in healthy donors. PCR used 60 Vbeta primers and 13 Jbeta primers. Only in-frame clones appear in the TCRdb table, and some are missing; sequencing was by immunoSEQ multiplex PCR. This sample carries 100,000 to 150,000 clones, with over 1.5% going to the ten biggest clones. Sequenced: PBMCs. The receptors come from a young man in good health and CMV-seronegative.

The chain carries TRBV29-1 and TRBJ1-2, with D possibly TRBD1 on 6 matching bases. The CDR3 runs 13 residues. Per germline, CDR1 SQVTM and CDR2 ANQGSEA. V was pared by 1 base and J by 6 bases, with 12 bases between. The DNA of the CDR3 is TGCAGCGTTGAAGTCCCGGGGGGCCATGGCTACACCTTC. This codes for CSVEVPGGHGYTF.

The chain uses TRBV10-3 and TRBJ1-6; 8 positions match TRBD1. CDR1 and CDR2 (germline): ENHRY, SYGVKD. The length of the CDR3 is 14 residues. Losses at the gene ends were 10 bases for V and 5 bases for J; bases not matched to a gene: 7. The CDR3 DNA follows: TGTGCCAACGGACAGGGAACGGATAATTCACCCCTCCACTTT. Its protein product is CANGQGTDNSPLHF.

This sequence joins TRBV9 and TRBJ2-5; 12 nucleotides align to TRBD2. V gave up 2 bases and J gave up 11 bases; unmatched junction bases: 10. Looked up from germline, CDR1 is SGDLS and CDR2 is YYNGEE. This CDR3 is 15 amino acids long. CDR3 in amino acids: CASSVLAGGPWEQYF. DNA for the CDR3: TGTGCCAGCAGCGTGCTAGCGGGGGGGCCGTGGGAGCAGTACTTC.

The chain uses TRBV19 and TRBJ1-6, with 7 nucleotides matching TRBD1. The V gene's germline CDR1 is LNHDA and CDR2 SQIVND (reference sequence). This CDR3 contains 18 residues. V lost 3 bases to trimming and J lost 0 bases; unmatched junction nucleotides: 8. CDR3 in DNA: TGTGCCAGTAGTATCCTACAGGGGCCAAGCTCCTATAATTCACCCCTCCACTTT. As protein: CASSILQGPSSYNSPLHF. Drawing the rest from reference TRBV19 and TRBJ1-6, the complete variable domain is DGGITQSPKYLFRKEGQNVTLSCEQNLNHDAMYWYRQDPGQGLRLIYYSQIVNDFQKGDIAEGYSVSREKKESFPLTVTSAQKNPTAFYLCASSILQGPSSYNSPLHFGNGTRLTVT.

This chain connects TRBV7-2 to TRBJ2-2; tentatively, D is TRBD2 (7 bases). The germline gives CDR1 SGHTA, CDR2 FQGNSA. V was pared by 1 base and J by 7 bases, with 22 bases between. CDR3 length: 18 residues. CDR3 sequence reads: CASSLDPGAGESGGELFF. Written as DNA, the CDR3 is TGTGCCAGCAGCTTAGATCCGGGGGCGGGGGAGTCAGGCGGGGAGCTGTTTTTT.

The CDR3 bases are TGTGCCTCCTTGTACGGAGAGAACACTGAAGCTTTCTTT. Protein sequence: CASLYGENTEAFF. The rearrangement uses TRBV6-1 and TRBJ1-1; D is unclear. The CDR3 is made up of 13 amino acids. V was pared by 11 bases and J by 1 base, with 14 bases between. Looked up from germline, CDR1 is MNHNS and CDR2 is SASEGT.

This chain joins TRBV4-3 and TRBJ2-1; 10 positions agree with TRBD1. After removal of 4 bases from V and 11 bases from J, the junction contained 11 bases not matched to a gene. The CDR3 extends over 15 amino acids. From germline, CDR1 is LGHNA and CDR2 YSLEER. The CDR3 sequence: CASSLRQGARNKQFF. DNA for the CDR3: TGCGCCAGCAGCCTCCGACAGGGGGCGCGTAATAAGCAGTTCTTC.

The chain has TRBV6-1 and TRBJ2-5, with 7 bases matching TRBD1. The J call could be wrong; TRBJ2-7 is a better fit for the DNA end. CDR3 length equals 13 residues. The germline gives CDR1 MNHNS, CDR2 SASEGT. The CDR3 protein is CASFDRVSYEQYF. As DNA, the CDR3 is TGTGCGTCATTCGACAGGGTCTCGTACGAGCAGTACTTC.

CDR3: CSVDSGRAFF. CDR3 nucleotide sequence: TGCAGCGTTGATTCTGGGAGGGCTTTCTTT. The chain recombines TRBV29-1 with TRBJ1-1; unclear D gene. Germline CDR1 SQVTM, CDR2 ANQGSEA. Trimming shortened V by 3 bases and J by 11 bases, and 10 bases separated the two germline ends. The CDR3 is 10 residues long. Full variable domain (missing parts from reference TRBV29-1 and TRBJ1-1): SAVISQKPSRDICQRGTSLTIQCQVDSQVTMMFWYRQQPGQSLTLIATANQGSEATYESGFVIDKFPISRPNLTFSTLTVSNMSPEDSSIYLCSVDSGRAFFGQGTRLTVV.

This chain joins TRBV4-1 and TRBJ1-5, with a possible D match to TRBD1 (6 bases). This CDR3 spans 15 amino acids. The V gene lost 0 bases and the J gene lost 4 bases, with 10 bases spanning the gap. CDR1 and CDR2 (germline): MGHRA, YSYEKL. CDR3 sequence reads: CASSQEWDTNQPQHF. CDR3 in DNA: TGCGCCAGCAGCCAAGAATGGGACACTAATCAGCCCCAGCATTTT.

The chain employs TRBV7-9 and TRBJ1-4; D perhaps matches TRBD1 (6 bases). V lost 4 bases and J lost 2, with 14 bases in between. This CDR3 spans 16 amino acids. CDR1 is SEHNR and CDR2 is FQNEAQ in the germline V gene (reference sequence). The CDR3, as DNA: TGTGCCAGCAGCTCCCCCCAGGGGACGACTAATGAAAAACTGTTTTTT. It is translated as CASSSPQGTTNEKLFF. The full variable domain, with the rest looked up from reference TRBV7-9 and TRBJ1-4, is DTGVSQNPRHKITKRGQNVTFRCDPISEHNRLYWYRQTLGQGPEFLTYFQNEAQLEKSRLLSDRFSAERPKGSFSTLEIQRTEQGDSAMYLCASSSPQGTTNEKLFFGSGTQLSVL.

The chain joins TRBV7-2 to TRBJ1-6; possibly TRBD1 for D (5 bases). V lost 5 bases and J lost 7, with 12 bases in between. This CDR3 spans 14 amino acids. The germline gives CDR1 SGHTA, CDR2 FQGNSA. The CDR3 reads CASSLGLSNSPLHF. Written as DNA, the CDR3 is TGTGCCAGCAGCCTGGGACTGTCGAATTCACCCCTCCACTTT.

This rearrangement joins TRBV19 to TRBJ1-4; no reliable D call. The length of the CDR3 is 15 residues. In germline, CDR1 is LNHDA, CDR2 SQIVND (reference sequence). Trimming removed 3 bases at V and 0 bases at J, with 8 bases between. CDR3 residues: CASSIGLATNEKLFF. The CDR3 region has the DNA TGTGCCAGTAGTATTGGACTCGCAACTAATGAAAAACTGTTTTTT.

This CDR3 is CASSEGSGYTF. CDR3 nucleotides: TGTGCCAGCAGTGAAGGTAGCGGCTACACCTTC. The rearrangement links TRBV25-1 to TRBJ1-2; no reliable D call. Trimming pared 2 bases from V and 8 bases from J, leaving 6 bases between. This CDR3 spans 11 amino acids. CDR1 and CDR2 from the germline V gene are MGHDK and SYGVNS.

This rearrangement joins TRBV28 to TRBJ2-5; weak D call: TRBD1 (6 bases). CDR1 is MDHEN, CDR2 SYDVKM, per germline. This CDR3 region has 17 residues. Trimming cost V 2 bases and J 2 bases, with 18 bases left between them. In nucleotides, the CDR3 is TGTGCCAGCAGTTTACGGTGGGGGCCCCCCGAACAAGAGACCCAGTACTTC. Amino acids: CASSLRWGPPEQETQYF.

V usage is TRBV7-2 and J usage is TRBJ2-7; TRBD2 matches at 9 bases. CDR1 and CDR2 from the germline V gene are SGHTA and FQGNSA. The CDR3 has 15 amino acids. The V and J ends lost 3 bases and 4 bases, in that order; junction bases with no gene match: 7. The DNA for the CDR3 is TGTGCCAGCAGCTTCGCGGCGGGAGGGCCTTACGAGCAGTACTTC. Its translation is CASSFAAGGPYEQYF.

The genes are TRBV7-2 and TRBJ1-2; D may be TRBD1 (6 bases). From germline, CDR1 is SGHTA and CDR2 FQGNSA. CDR3 length: 14 amino acids. V was clipped by 1 base and J by 2 bases, with 8 bases between them. This chain's CDR3 is CASSLDDRNYGYTF. In DNA form, the CDR3 reads TGTGCCAGCAGCTTAGACGACAGGAACTATGGCTACACCTTC.

This rearrangement joins TRBV4-3 to TRBJ2-7; D is unclear. Trimming pared 3 bases from V and 2 bases from J, leaving 14 bases between. Germline assignment: CDR1 LGHNA and CDR2 YSLEER. The CDR3 loop spans 15 amino acids. CDR3 DNA sequence: TGCGCCAGCAGCCACCTCACCGGTACAGCCTACGAGCAGTACTTC. Protein sequence: CASSHLTGTAYEQYF.

The gene calls are TRBV19 and TRBJ2-2; 8 bases align to TRBD2. The CDR3 has 14 residues. Germline values: CDR1 LNHDA, CDR2 SQIVND (reference sequence). V lost 7 bases, J lost 2 bases, and 3 bases stayed unmatched. The CDR3 region has the DNA TGTGCCAGTACCTTAGCGGGAAACACCGGGGAGCTGTTTTTT. Translation: CASTLAGNTGELFF.

The V gene is TRBV9, the J gene TRBJ2-1; no clear D. The V gene lost 2 bases and the J gene lost 0 bases, with 15 bases spanning the gap. The V gene's germline CDR1 is SGDLS and CDR2 YYNGEE. This CDR3 has 17 amino acids. The CDR3 DNA follows: TGTGCCAGCAGCGTTTCGGCACAGACCGGCTCCTACAATGAGCAGTTCTTC. Encoded protein: CASSVSAQTGSYNEQFF.

The rearrangement joins TRBV7-6 to TRBJ2-7; 8 bases match TRBD1. V gave up 5 bases and J gave up 0 bases; unmatched junction bases: 6. CDR1 is SGHVS and CDR2 is FNYEAQ in the germline V gene. CDR3 length: 15 residues. For the CDR3, the DNA is TGTGCCAGCAGCCGCGGAACAGGGGGCTCCTACGAGCAGTACTTC. Amino acid sequence: CASSRGTGGSYEQYF.

The V call is TRBV29-1, the J call TRBJ2-5; D uncertain. TRBJ2-7 matches the DNA end more closely, so the J call is doubtful. The CDR3 consists of 11 residues. In germline, CDR1 is SQVTM, CDR2 ANQGSEA. This chain's CDR3 is CSVQESYEQYF. CDR3 bases: TGCAGCGTCCAGGAAAGCTACGAGCAGTACTTC.

The rearrangement uses TRBV6-5 and TRBJ2-1; 8 nucleotides line up with TRBD1. The germline V gene encodes CDR1 MNHEY and CDR2 SVGAGI. This CDR3 spans 15 amino acids. Germline trimming cut 4 bases from V and 5 bases from J; bases unmatched to any gene: 7. The CDR3 protein is CASSSPGGAHNEQFF. The CDR3 DNA reads TGTGCCAGCAGTTCTCCAGGGGGCGCCCACAATGAGCAGTTCTTC.

The chain joins TRBV11-1 to TRBJ2-3; unclear D gene. The V gene lost 1 base and the J gene lost 6 bases, with 14 bases spanning the gap. Per the germline V gene, CDR1 is SGHAT and CDR2 is FQDESV (reference sequence). The CDR3 is made up of 15 amino acids. In DNA form, the CDR3 reads TGTGCCAGCAGCTTAGTGGGCAGGTCCCAGGATACGCAGTATTTT. Amino acid sequence: CASSLVGRSQDTQYF.

The rearrangement links TRBV10-3 to TRBJ1-2; D remains ambiguous. CDR1 is ENHRY and CDR2 is SYGVKD in the germline V gene. The length of the CDR3 is 12 residues. The ends were cut back, 5 bases at V and 8 bases at J, with 12 bases in the middle. The CDR3 region is CAISPALDGYTF. The CDR3 nucleotides are TGTGCCATCAGTCCGGCCCTAGACGGCTACACCTTC.

V is TRBV27 and J is TRBJ1-5; D gene uncertain. Germline CDR1 reads MNHEY; CDR2 reads SMNVEV (reference sequence). Trimming took 5 bases from V and 5 from J, leaving 10 bases between them. The CDR3 runs 13 residues. The CDR3, as DNA: TGTGCCAGCAGTCCACAGCACGATCAGCCCCAGCATTTT. As protein: CASSPQHDQPQHF.

The J gene is TRBJ2-3, the V gene TRBV6-5; D is ambiguous. The CDR3 loop spans 15 amino acids. V was cut by 0 bases and J by 10 bases, with 17 bases left in between. Germline V gives CDR1 MNHEY, CDR2 SVGAGI. CDR3 loop: CASSYSPDSPEAQYF. The CDR3 DNA follows: TGTGCCAGCAGTTACTCCCCTGACTCCCCCGAGGCGCAGTATTTT.

The chain uses TRBV29-1 and TRBJ2-2; TRBD2 aligns across 7 bases. CDR3 length: 14 residues. With V trimmed by 5 bases and J by 3 bases, 6 bases remained unmatched. CDR1 and CDR2 from the germline V gene are SQVTM and ANQGSEA. The CDR3 DNA is TGCAGCGTTCAGGGTCTAGCGGACACCGGGGAGCTGTTTTTT. It codes for CSVQGLADTGELFF.